A selection of T cell receptor beta chains follows, all from one sample in a study of blood T cells in healthy people across ages. Using its own MiXCR run on the 5' RACE reads, TCRdb lists one record per CDR3 protein. The sample has about 830,000 distinct CDR3 sequences, around two thirds seen once. What was sequenced was blood. The origin of the receptors is a young man in good health. Each CDR3 is given with its conserved first and last residue. The D gene is left open where the match is weak. Where a row states a size, it is once, few, many or the class of an expanded clone; other rows omit it.

CDR3 length: 14; J gene: TRBJ1-2; V gene: TRBV11-1; D gene: -; clone size: -; CDR3 protein: CASSLRGGPDGYTF; CDR3 DNA: TGTGCCAGCAGCTTAAGGGGAGGACCGGATGGCTACACCTTC
CDR3 length: 13; J gene: TRBJ2-1; V gene: TRBV6-2/TRBV6-3; D gene: -; clone size: many; CDR3 protein: CASSYSPRPEQFF; CDR3 DNA: TGTGCCAGCAGTTACTCTCCCCGCCCCGAGCAGTTCTTC
CDR3 length: 15; J gene: TRBJ2-3; V gene: TRBV4-2; D gene: -; clone size: few; CDR3 protein: CASSQGLKGADTQYF; CDR3 DNA: TGTGCCAGCAGCCAAGGATTGAAGGGAGCAGATACGCAGTATTTT
CDR3 length: 17; J gene: TRBJ2-3; V gene: TRBV7-2; D gene: TRBD2; clone size: -; CDR3 protein: CASSLAVLAGAADTQYF; CDR3 DNA: TGTGCCAGCAGCTTAGCGGTATTAGCGGGGGCAGCAGATACGCAGTATTTT
CDR3 length: 15; J gene: TRBJ2-1; V gene: TRBV5-1; D gene: -; clone size: -; CDR3 protein: CASSFQPSPEETQFF; CDR3 DNA: TGCGCCAGCAGTTTTCAGCCCAGCCCGGAGGAGACCCAGTTCTTC
CDR3 length: 12; J gene: TRBJ2-1; V gene: TRBV29-1; D gene: -; clone size: -; CDR3 protein: CSVVSYADEQFF; CDR3 DNA: TGCAGCGTTGTGTCCTATGCTGATGAGCAGTTCTTC
CDR3 length: 17; J gene: TRBJ2-3; V gene: TRBV24-1; D gene: TRBD2; clone size: -; CDR3 protein: CATSDSGLAGITDTQYF; CDR3 DNA: TGTGCCACCAGTGATTCGGGACTAGCGGGGATCACAGATACGCAGTATTTT
CDR3 length: 17; J gene: TRBJ2-4; V gene: TRBV28; D gene: -; clone size: -; CDR3 protein: CASSTNTGPLAKNIQYF; CDR3 DNA: TGTGCCAGCAGTACCAACACAGGGCCCCTAGCCAAAAACATTCAGTACTTC
CDR3 length: 12; J gene: TRBJ2-7; V gene: TRBV29-1; D gene: -; clone size: many; CDR3 protein: CSALIGMREQYF; CDR3 DNA: TGCAGCGCCCTAATCGGGATGAGAGAGCAGTACTTC
CDR3 length: 13; J gene: TRBJ2-7; V gene: TRBV12-3/TRBV12-4; D gene: -; clone size: -; CDR3 protein: CASSLTEGYEQYF; CDR3 DNA: TGTGCCAGCAGTTTAACAGAAGGCTACGAGCAGTACTTC
CDR3 length: 16; J gene: TRBJ2-3; V gene: TRBV6-5; D gene: TRBD2; clone size: -; CDR3 protein: CASSYGLAGGPDTQYF; CDR3 DNA: TGTGCCAGCAGTTACGGGTTGGCGGGGGGGCCAGATACGCAGTATTTT
CDR3 length: 13; J gene: TRBJ2-5; V gene: TRBV30; D gene: TRBD1; clone size: -; CDR3 protein: CAWLGQGLETQYF; CDR3 DNA: TGTGCCTGGTTGGGACAGGGTTTAGAGACCCAGTACTTC
CDR3 length: 13; J gene: TRBJ2-1; V gene: TRBV7-2; D gene: -; clone size: once; CDR3 protein: CTSSTDLYNEQFF; CDR3 DNA: TGTACCAGCAGCACGGACCTATACAATGAGCAGTTCTTC
CDR3 length: 15; J gene: TRBJ1-4; V gene: TRBV5-6; D gene: -; clone size: -; CDR3 protein: CASTRGGGMNEKLFF; CDR3 DNA: TGTGCCAGCACCCGGGGAGGGGGTATGAATGAAAAACTGTTTTTT
CDR3 length: 15; J gene: TRBJ2-5; V gene: TRBV5-1; D gene: TRBD1; clone size: -; CDR3 protein: CASSFLTGGMETQYF; CDR3 DNA: TGCGCCAGCAGCTTCTTGACAGGGGGTATGGAGACCCAGTACTTC
CDR3 length: 12; J gene: TRBJ1-2; V gene: TRBV7-3; D gene: -; clone size: -; CDR3 protein: CASSKDGYGYTF; CDR3 DNA: TGTGCCAGCAGCAAGGACGGGTATGGCTACACCTTC
CDR3 length: 11; J gene: TRBJ2-5; V gene: TRBV20-1; D gene: -; clone size: -; CDR3 protein: CSSWGGKTQYF; CDR3 DNA: TGCAGTTCTTGGGGCGGGAAGACCCAGTACTTC
CDR3 length: 15; J gene: TRBJ2-1; V gene: TRBV27; D gene: -; clone size: -; CDR3 protein: CASSLWAGNYNEQFF; CDR3 DNA: TGTGCCAGCAGTCTGTGGGCGGGGAATTACAATGAGCAGTTCTTC
CDR3 length: 13; J gene: TRBJ2-4; V gene: TRBV5-1; D gene: TRBD1; clone size: -; CDR3 protein: CASSLVQGEEQYF; CDR3 DNA: TGCGCCAGCAGCTTGGTTCAGGGGGAAGAGCAGTACTTC
CDR3 length: 17; J gene: TRBJ2-4; V gene: TRBV28; D gene: -; clone size: -; CDR3 protein: CASSDQKGVSAKNIQYF; CDR3 DNA: TGTGCCAGCAGTGACCAGAAGGGAGTTTCAGCCAAAAACATTCAGTACTTC
CDR3 length: 15; J gene: TRBJ1-1; V gene: TRBV7-9; D gene: -; clone size: few; CDR3 protein: CASSLSWDTNTEAFF; CDR3 DNA: TGTGCCAGCAGCTTATCCTGGGACACCAACACTGAAGCTTTCTTT
CDR3 length: 20; J gene: TRBJ2-7; V gene: TRBV14; D gene: TRBD1; clone size: -; CDR3 protein: CASSWNPGQGAPTNIYEQYF; CDR3 DNA: TGTGCCAGCAGTTGGAATCCGGGACAGGGGGCACCTACCAATATCTACGAGCAGTACTTC
CDR3 length: 18; J gene: TRBJ2-7; V gene: TRBV4-2; D gene: TRBD2; clone size: few; CDR3 protein: CASSQDEGAGVFSYEQYF; CDR3 DNA: TGTGCCAGCAGCCAAGATGAAGGGGCGGGGGTCTTCTCCTACGAGCAGTACTTC
CDR3 length: 14; J gene: TRBJ2-4; V gene: TRBV20-1; D gene: TRBD1; clone size: -; CDR3 protein: CSAREVRDRGIQYF; CDR3 DNA: TGCAGTGCTAGAGAAGTCCGGGACAGAGGCATTCAGTACTTC
CDR3 length: 14; J gene: TRBJ2-7; V gene: TRBV5-5; D gene: -; clone size: -; CDR3 protein: CASSLGAGLGEQYF; CDR3 DNA: TGTGCCAGCAGCTTGGGGGCAGGGCTAGGAGAGCAGTACTTC
CDR3 length: 15; J gene: TRBJ2-5; V gene: TRBV7-8; D gene: TRBD1; clone size: few; CDR3 protein: CASTGQGIGQETQYF; CDR3 DNA: TGTGCCAGCACCGGACAGGGTATAGGACAAGAGACCCAGTACTTC
CDR3 length: 13; J gene: TRBJ2-5; V gene: TRBV5-6; D gene: -; clone size: -; CDR3 protein: CASRGRAVETQYF; CDR3 DNA: TGTGCCAGCCGGGGCAGGGCGGTTGAGACCCAGTACTTC
CDR3 length: 17; J gene: TRBJ2-3; V gene: TRBV24-1; D gene: -; clone size: -; CDR3 protein: CATSELRKGALSDTQYF; CDR3 DNA: TGTGCCACCAGTGAACTCCGGAAAGGGGCCCTGTCAGATACGCAGTATTTT